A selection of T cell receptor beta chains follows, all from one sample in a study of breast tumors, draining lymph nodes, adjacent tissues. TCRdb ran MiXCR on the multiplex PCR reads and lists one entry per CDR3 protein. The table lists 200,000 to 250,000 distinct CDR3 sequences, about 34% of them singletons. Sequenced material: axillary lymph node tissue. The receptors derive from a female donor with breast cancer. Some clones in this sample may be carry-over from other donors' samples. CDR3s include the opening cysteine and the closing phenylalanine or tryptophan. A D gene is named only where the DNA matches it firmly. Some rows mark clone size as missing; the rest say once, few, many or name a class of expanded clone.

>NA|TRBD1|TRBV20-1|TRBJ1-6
CSAAGGQGLGYNSPLHF
TGCAGTGCCGCCGGCGGACAGGGGCTGGGCTATAATTCACCCCTCCACTTT
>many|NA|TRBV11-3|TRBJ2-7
CASSLLREQYF
TGTGCCAGCAGCTTACTCAGGGAGCAGTACTTC
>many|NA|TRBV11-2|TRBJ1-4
CASSPIARGEKLFF
TGTGCCAGCAGCCCAATAGCACGCGGGGAAAAACTGTTTTTT
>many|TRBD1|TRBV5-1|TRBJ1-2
CASSEDRGAFGGYTF
TGCGCCAGCAGCGAGGACAGGGGGGCTTTCGGCGGCTACACCTTC
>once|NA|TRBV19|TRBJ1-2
CASKRRGGVGYTF
TGTGCCAGTAAACGGAGGGGGGGCGTTGGCTACACCTTC
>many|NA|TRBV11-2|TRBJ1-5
CASSWGFGIHQPQHF
TGTGCCAGCAGCTGGGGATTCGGGATTCATCAGCCCCAGCATTTT
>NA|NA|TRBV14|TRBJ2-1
CASSQDRGVNNEQFF
TGTGCCAGCAGCCAAGACAGGGGAGTAAACAATGAGCAGTTCTTC
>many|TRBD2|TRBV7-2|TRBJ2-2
CASSFMPLSGIGGGELFF
TGTGCCAGCAGCTTCATGCCCCTTAGCGGGATCGGGGGCGGGGAGCTGTTTTTT
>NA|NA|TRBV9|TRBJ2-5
CASSVDTEGGSETQYF
TGTGCCAGCAGCGTAGACACGGAGGGGGGTTCGGAGACCCAGTACTTC
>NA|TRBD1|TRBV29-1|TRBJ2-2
CSVMGQGAGELFF
TGCAGCGTCATGGGACAGGGGGCTGGGGAGCTGTTTTTT
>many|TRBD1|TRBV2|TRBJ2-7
CASRNDRGSSEQYF
TGTGCCAGCAGAAACGACAGGGGAAGCAGCGAGCAGTACTTC
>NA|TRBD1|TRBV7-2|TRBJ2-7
CASSLVGTGPAYEQYF
TGTGCCAGCAGCTTAGTAGGGACAGGCCCTGCCTACGAGCAGTACTTC
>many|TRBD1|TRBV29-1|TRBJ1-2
CSVEKGTGDGYTF
TGCAGCGTTGAAAAAGGGACAGGGGACGGCTACACCTTC
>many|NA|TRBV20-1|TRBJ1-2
CSARAPQGLGGYTF
TGCAGTGCTAGAGCTCCCCAGGGGTTGGGTGGCTACACCTTC
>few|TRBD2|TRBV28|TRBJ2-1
CASSLMGLAGGEQFF
TGTGCCAGCAGTTTAATGGGGCTAGCGGGGGGTGAGCAGTTCTTC
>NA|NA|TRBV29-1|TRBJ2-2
CSPRGIGAGELFF
TGCAGTCCTCGGGGCATCGGGGCCGGGGAGCTGTTTTTT
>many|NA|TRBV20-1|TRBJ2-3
CSASGWGTQYF
TGCAGTGCTAGTGGATGGGGTACGCAGTATTTT
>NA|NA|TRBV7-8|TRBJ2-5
CASSLVGYPQETQYF
TGTGCCAGCAGCTTAGTCGGCTACCCCCAAGAGACCCAGTACTTC
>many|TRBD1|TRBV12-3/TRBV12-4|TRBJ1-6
CASTPGTVESPLHF
TGTGCCAGCACTCCCGGGACAGTTGAATCACCCCTCCACTTT
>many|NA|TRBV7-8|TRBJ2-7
CASSLLWPSYEQYF
TGTGCCAGCAGCTTACTGTGGCCTTCCTACGAGCAGTACTTC
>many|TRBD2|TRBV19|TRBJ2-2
CASTLAGVNTGELFF
TGTGCCAGCACCTTAGCGGGAGTTAACACCGGGGAGCTGTTTTTT
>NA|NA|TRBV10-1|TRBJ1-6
CASSEMGFNSPLHF
TGCGCCAGCAGTGAAATGGGATTTAATTCACCCCTCCACTTT
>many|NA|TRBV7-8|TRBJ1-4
CASSLPTDPNEKLFF
TGTGCCAGCAGCTTACCGACAGACCCTAATGAAAAACTGTTTTTT
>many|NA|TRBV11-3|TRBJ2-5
CASSSSRGQETQYF
TGTGCCAGCAGCTCATCCCGGGGGCAAGAGACCCAGTACTTC
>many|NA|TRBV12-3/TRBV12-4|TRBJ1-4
CASSPLRGVGEKLFF
TGTGCCAGCAGTCCTTTGAGGGGGGTAGGTGAAAAACTGTTTTTT
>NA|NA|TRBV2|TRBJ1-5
CASSREGSNQPQHF
TGTGCCAGCAGCAGGGAAGGTAGCAATCAGCCCCAGCATTTT
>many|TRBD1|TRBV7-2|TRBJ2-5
CASSRDRDETQYF
TGTGCCAGCAGCCGGGACAGGGATGAGACCCAGTACTTC
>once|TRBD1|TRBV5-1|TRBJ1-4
CASSLSTGTASNEKLFF
TGCGCCAGCAGCTTGTCTACCGGGACAGCTTCTAATGAAAAACTGTTTTTT
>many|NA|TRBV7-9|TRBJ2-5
CASSFPGLPGTETQYF
TGTGCCAGCAGCTTCCCGGGACTGCCCGGCACAGAGACCCAGTACTTC
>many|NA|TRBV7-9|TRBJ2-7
CASSLAFGRNYEQYF
TGTGCCAGCAGCTTAGCGTTTGGGAGAAACTACGAGCAGTACTTC
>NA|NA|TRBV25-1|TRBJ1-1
CASSLVGGTEAFF
TGTGCCAGCAGTCTAGTAGGGGGCACTGAAGCTTTCTTT
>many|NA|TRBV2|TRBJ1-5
CASGGSSNQPQHF
TGTGCCAGCGGGGGGTCTAGCAATCAGCCCCAGCATTTT
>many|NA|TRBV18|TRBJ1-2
CASSPPDTNYGYTF
TGTGCCAGCTCACCCCCGGACACTAACTATGGCTACACCTTC
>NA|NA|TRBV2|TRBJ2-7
CASSGKGGVGEQYF
TGTGCCAGCAGTGGAAAGGGGGGGGTCGGCGAGCAGTACTTC
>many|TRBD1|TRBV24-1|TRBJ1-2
CATSDFGQDYGYTF
TGTGCCACCAGTGATTTCGGACAGGACTATGGCTACACCTTC
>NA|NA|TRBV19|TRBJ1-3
CASSIGATRGGRANYGYTIYF
TGTGCCAGTAGTATAGGAGCGACTAGGGGGGGCAGAGCTAACTATGGCTACACCATATATTTT
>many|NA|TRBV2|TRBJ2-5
CASSPYASLETQYF
TGTGCCAGCAGTCCCTATGCTAGCCTAGAGACCCAGTACTTC
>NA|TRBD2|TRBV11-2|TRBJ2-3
CASSLISGGSTDTQYF
TGTGCCAGCAGCTTAATCAGCGGGGGCTCCACAGATACGCAGTATTTT
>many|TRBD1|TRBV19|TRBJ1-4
CASSLRQGAYEKLFF
TGTGCCAGTAGTCTAAGACAGGGGGCGTATGAAAAACTGTTTTTT
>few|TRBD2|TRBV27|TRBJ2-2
CASSTRTSGRGRTGELFF
TGTGCCAGCAGTACCCGGACTAGCGGGAGAGGTCGGACCGGGGAGCTGTTTTTT
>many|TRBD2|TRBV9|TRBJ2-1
CASGLAGGGDSYNEQFF
TGTGCCAGCGGACTAGCGGGAGGGGGGGACTCCTACAATGAGCAGTTCTTC
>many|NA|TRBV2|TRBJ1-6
CASSEDLNRAGSPLHF
TGTGCCAGCAGTGAAGACTTGAACAGGGCAGGGTCACCCCTCCACTTT
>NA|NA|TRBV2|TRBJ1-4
CASSLTTANEKLFF
TGTGCCAGCAGTTTGACGACGGCTAATGAAAAACTGTTTTTT
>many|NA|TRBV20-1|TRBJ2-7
CSASSNRAVYEQYF
TGCAGTGCTAGTTCGAACAGGGCTGTTTACGAGCAGTACTTC
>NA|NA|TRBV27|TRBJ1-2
CASSFSHRRTVPYGYTF
TGTGCCAGCAGTTTCTCCCACCGACGGACGGTCCCCTATGGCTACACCTTC
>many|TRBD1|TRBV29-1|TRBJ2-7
CSIAGTGYSQQYF
TGCAGCATTGCCGGGACAGGGTATTCTCAGCAGTACTTC
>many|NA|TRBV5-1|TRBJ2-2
CASSLMWGTGELFF
TGCGCCAGCAGCCTGATGTGGGGAACCGGGGAGCTGTTTTTT
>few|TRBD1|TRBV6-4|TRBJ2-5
CASRDRGRGETQYF
TGTGCCAGCAGGGACAGGGGGCGCGGGGAGACCCAGTACTTC
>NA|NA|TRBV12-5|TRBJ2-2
CASVGRWHTGELFF
TGTGCTAGTGTTGGTCGTTGGCACACCGGGGAGCTGTTTTTT